This record looks at one T cell receptor beta chain sequence and its context. Per germline, CDR1 LGHDT and CDR2 YNNKEL (reference sequence). This CDR3 spans 12 amino acids. V lost 4 bases to trimming and J lost 10 bases; unmatched junction nucleotides: 6. In the original workflow: Amplification from reference gene primers served as the basis for estimated nucleated cell counts. Sequencing was performed with immunoSEQ multiplex PCR; in TCRdb, only in-frame clones are kept and a portion is missing. V and J calls and clone size follow that table, whereas D and trimming were derived from the DNA. In the table there are 25,000 to 35,000 clones, approximately 92% of which are singletons. These data are taken from a study of blood T cell repertoires in COVID-19. Study details: Nucleic acid was either cDNA or gDNA, and it came from T cells, B-cell-depleted T cells, or PBMCs.

This TCR came from a man aged 80 or over with acute or convalescent COVID-19. The J gene is TRBJ2-7, the V gene TRBV3-1 (or the pseudogene TRBV3-2), with 8 bases lining up with TRBD1. Material: peripheral blood. CDR3 coding DNA: TGTGCCAGCAGCCTGCAGGGGGCGCATCAGTACTTC. It yields the protein CASSLQGAHQYF.